This T cell receptor beta chain was sequenced during a study of CD8+ T cells in alopecia areata. Study summary: The study gave treated patients oral tofacitinib at 5 to 10 mg twice daily.

The V end lost 6 bases, the J end lost 4 bases, and 10 bases lay between the germline ends. Germline values: CDR1 MNHNY, CDR2 SVGAGI (reference sequence). The CDR3 is 13 residues long. Treatment described: oral pan-JAK inhibitor, 5-10 mg twice daily. Researchers took lesional scalp punch biopsies and peripheral blood from people who were alopecia areata patients. A few counts support this clone. The antigen is not known. Investigators isolated RNA and reverse transcribed it into cDNA to act as the sequencing template. This table comes from immunoSEQ multiplex PCR, and its TCRdb copy is limited to in-frame clones, with some not included. Altogether 200,000 or so clones are present, nearly 60% being singletons, with the ten largest covering 5.5%. Study-wide points: A great number of expanded lesional clones endured in scalp and blood during tofacitinib.

Here the sequenced sample was CD4+ T cells sorted from blood, taken at week 24, from a patient treated with tofacitinib. V is TRBV6-6 and J is TRBJ1-3; D is undetermined. This sequence originates from a human donor with alopecia areata. The CDR3 is CASSPRGGNTIYF. The DNA for the CDR3 is TGTGCCAGCAGCCCCCGAGGGGGAAACACCATATATTTT.